Below, one T cell receptor beta chain is given with its context. Measured with immunoSEQ multiplex PCR; TCRdb has only the in-frame clones, and not every one. The sample shows roughly 140,000 clones, about 90% of them seen only once. These data are taken from a study of T cell responses to AZD1222 COVID-19 vaccine. The CDR3 is 14 amino acids. The germline CDR1 and CDR2 sequences are LNHDA and SQIVND (reference sequence). V shed 3 bases and J shed 4 bases, with 9 bases lying between them. The TCR was taken from an adult who received the AZD1222 COVID-19 vaccine. The V and J genes are TRBV19 and TRBJ2-2; no definite D call. The material was peripheral blood, obtained 28 days after the second AZD1222 dose. Here the CDR3 reads CASSIPLSTGELFF. CDR3 sequence (DNA): TGTGCCAGTAGTATTCCCCTCTCCACCGGGGAGCTGTTTTTT.